These 25 T cell receptor beta chains came from one sample sequenced in a study of chemoradiotherapy in HPV16-positive cancers. The data were produced by immunoSEQ multiplex PCR, yet TCRdb's version contains in-frame clones alone and is incomplete. The table records about 500 clones, around 85% of them present only once. Here the sequenced sample was tumor tissue, taken from a patient who underwent chemoradiotherapy. These receptors were obtained from a human donor with HPV-associated anogenital cancer.

The chain employs TRBV14 and TRBJ1-6, with D unresolved. This CDR3 has 14 residues. V was shortened by 4 bases and J by 7 bases, with 11 bases between the two germline ends. Germline V gene data show CDR1 as SGHDN and CDR2 as FVKESK. As DNA, the CDR3 is TGTGCCAGCAGCCCGCAACGGGGAAATTCACCCCTCCACTTT. It encodes CASSPQRGNSPLHF.

About this clone itself: The junction departs from the called germline gene at one end, perhaps through a read error. The chain couples TRBV2 to TRBJ2-7; perhaps TRBD1 as D (6 bases). CDR3 size: 14 residues. Germline CDR1 is SNHLY and CDR2 is FYNNEI. The chain's CDR3 is CASSDQGPSHEQYF. Here the CDR3 DNA reads TGTGCCAGCAGTGATCAGGGGCCCTCCCACGAGCAGTACTTC.

This chain uses TRBV7-2 with TRBJ2-5, with D unresolved. The CDR3 is 14 residues long. The germline V gene has CDR1 SGHTA and CDR2 FQGNSA. V was shortened by 2 bases and J by 5 bases, with 12 bases between the two germline ends. The CDR3 sequence is CASSLYGPGETQYF. The CDR3 bases are TGTGCCAGCAGCTTATACGGGCCCGGGGAGACCCAGTACTTC.

The V gene is TRBV7-2, the J gene TRBJ2-7, with TRBD1 matching over 11 bases. This CDR3 has 15 amino acids. Per the germline V gene, CDR1 is SGHTA and CDR2 is FQGNSA. After removal of 2 bases from V and 6 bases from J, the junction contained 6 bases not matched to a gene. Here the CDR3 DNA reads TGTGCCAGCAGCTTAAAAGGACAGGGGGCAGGCGAGCAGTACTTC. This encodes CASSLKGQGAGEQYF.

V gene TRBV4-1 combines with J gene TRBJ2-5; D remains ambiguous. CDR3 length: 11 amino acids. Germline CDR1 reads MGHRA; CDR2 reads YSYEKL. The germline V and J ends were trimmed by 3 bases and 5 bases, with 4 bases remaining between them. CDR3 sequence (DNA): TGCGCCAGCAGCCAGTCCGAGACCCAGTACTTC. This codes for CASSQSETQYF.

This clone has just one count. The CDR3 DNA reads as TGCGCCAGCAGCCAGATCCAGGGGACTGAAGCTTTCTTT. This gives the protein CASSQIQGTEAFF. This chain uses TRBV4-3 with TRBJ1-1; a possible D gene is TRBD1 (6 bases). CDR3 length: 13 residues. The germline V gene encodes CDR1 LGHNA and CDR2 YSLEER. Trimming stripped 3 bases from V and 5 bases from J, with 10 bases between.

The chain carries TRBV9 and TRBJ1-6; D may be TRBD1 (5 bases). Per the germline V gene, CDR1 is SGDLS and CDR2 is YYNGEE. The CDR3 loop spans 17 amino acids. Between the trimmed V and J ends, which lost 0 bases and 0 bases, there was a span of 10 bases. The CDR3 is CASSVDGGSSYNSPLHF. The CDR3 DNA is TGTGCCAGCAGCGTAGATGGGGGAAGCTCCTATAATTCACCCCTCCACTTT. Complete variable domain (other parts from reference TRBV9 and TRBJ1-6): DSGVTQTPKHLITATGQRVTLRCSPRSGDLSVYWYQQSLDQGLQFLIQYYNGEERAKGNILERFSAQQFPDLHSELNLSSLELGDSALYFCASSVDGGSSYNSPLHFGNGTRLTVT.

The chain carries TRBV6-5 and TRBJ2-2, with TRBD1 matching 8 bases. Germline V gene data show CDR1 as MNHEY and CDR2 as SVGAGI. The CDR3 covers 13 residues. J lost 3 bases, V lost 6 bases, and 0 bases had no gene match. Here the CDR3 DNA reads TGTGCCAGCAGGACAGGGGACACCGGGGAGCTGTTTTTT. Translated: CASRTGDTGELFF.

The rearrangement uses TRBV15 and TRBJ2-2; D not resolved. Germline CDR1 reads LNHNV; CDR2 reads YYDKDF (reference sequence). The CDR3 consists of 16 residues. Trimming left V 1 base short and J 4 bases short, with 13 bases between. CDR3 sequence reads: CATSRVGEVRTGELFF. The CDR3 region has the DNA TGTGCCACCAGCAGAGTAGGAGAAGTGCGCACCGGGGAGCTGTTTTTT.

The CDR3 here is CASTDFSSREQFF. The CDR3 DNA is TGTGCCAGCACCGACTTTTCGAGTCGTGAGCAGTTCTTC. The chain couples TRBV6-5 to TRBJ2-1; no definite D call. The V gene's germline CDR1 is MNHEY and CDR2 SVGAGI. The V end lost 7 bases, the J end lost 9 bases, and 16 bases lay between the germline ends. The CDR3 is made up of 13 amino acids.

This clone occurred once. The genes are TRBV5-1 and TRBJ2-5; 9 bases agree with TRBD1. Germline values: CDR1 SGHRS, CDR2 YFSETQ. Unmatched junction bases numbered 4, after V lost 1 base and J lost 3 bases. This CDR3 is built from 15 residues. CDR3 amino acids: CASSLTGTGKETQYF. For the CDR3, the DNA is TGCGCCAGCAGCTTGACCGGGACAGGGAAAGAGACCCAGTACTTC.

This clone came up a few times. The V call is TRBV5-1, the J call TRBJ2-1; 10 nucleotides match TRBD2. Unmatched junction bases numbered 11, after V lost 5 bases and J lost 9 bases. This CDR3 has 15 amino acids. Germline V lookup: CDR1 SGHRS, CDR2 YFSETQ. The CDR3 loop reads CASRLLAGVSSEQFF. CDR3 bases: TGCGCCAGCAGATTGCTAGCGGGAGTAAGTAGTGAGCAGTTCTTC.

The chain links TRBV27 to TRBJ2-7; 11 positions match TRBD1. The CDR3 extends over 14 amino acids. Losses at the gene ends were 5 bases for V and 5 bases for J; bases not matched to a gene: 5. CDR1 and CDR2 from the germline V gene are MNHEY and SMNVEV (reference sequence). The CDR3 sequence: CASSQWTGGDEQYF. CDR3 in DNA: TGTGCCAGCAGTCAGTGGACAGGGGGCGACGAGCAGTACTTC.

The chain has TRBV28 and TRBJ2-7; 7 bases match TRBD2. Trimming took 2 bases from V and 7 from J; bases not matched to a gene: 8. The CDR3 loop spans 14 amino acids. Looked up from germline, CDR1 is MDHEN and CDR2 is SYDVKM. This chain's CDR3 is CASSLIVEAGEQYF. CDR3 bases: TGTGCCAGCAGTTTAATCGTCGAAGCGGGGGAGCAGTACTTC.

The V gene is TRBV6-5, the J gene TRBJ2-3; 8 nucleotides match TRBD2. The CDR3 runs 14 residues. Losses at the gene ends were 7 bases for V and 1 base for J; bases not matched to a gene: 4. Germline assignment: CDR1 MNHEY and CDR2 SVGAGI. The CDR3 loop reads CASTPAGGTDTQYF. CDR3 DNA sequence: TGTGCCAGCACCCCAGCGGGGGGCACAGATACGCAGTATTTT.

This CDR3 reads CAISGPKESGELFF. CDR3 nucleotide sequence: TGTGCCATCAGTGGGCCCAAGGAATCCGGGGAGCTGTTTTTT. The J gene is TRBJ2-2, the V gene TRBV10-3; D call uncertain. The CDR3 sequence is 14 residues long. V shed 4 bases and J shed 6 bases, with 12 bases lying between them. Germline-derived CDR1 and CDR2 are ENHRY and SYGVKD.

This clone was found once. The chain uses TRBV14 and TRBJ2-3; 8 bases line up with TRBD2. The germline V gene has CDR1 SGHDN and CDR2 FVKESK. After removal of 4 bases from V and 3 bases from J, the junction contained 15 bases not matched to a gene. The CDR3 runs 18 residues. CDR3 nucleotides: TGTGCCAGCAGCCCCTTGCTGACGGGAGGGCCGATGACAGATACGCAGTATTTT. This encodes CASSPLLTGGPMTDTQYF. The full variable domain, with the rest looked up from reference TRBV14 and TRBJ2-3, is EAGVTQFPSHSVIEKGQTVTLRCDPISGHDNLYWYRRVMGKEIKFLLHFVKESKQDESGMPNNRFLAERTGGTYSTLKVQPAELEDSGVYFCASSPLLTGGPMTDTQYFGPGTRLTVL.

This rearrangement joins TRBV7-9 to TRBJ1-2; D may be TRBD1 (6 bases). Germline CDR1 reads SEHNR; CDR2 reads FQNEAQ (reference sequence). Trimming left V 5 bases short and J 5 bases short, with 15 bases between. The CDR3 runs 14 residues. CDR3 in DNA: TGTGCCAGCAGCCCTGGGGAGGGGGTATATGGCTACACCTTC. Its protein product is CASSPGEGVYGYTF.

This clone was observed a handful of times. The chain is built from TRBV27 and TRBJ1-3, with a tentative D call TRBD1 (6 bases). The germline CDR1 and CDR2 sequences are MNHEY and SMNVEV (reference sequence). V gave up 5 bases and J gave up 4 bases, with 12 bases separating them. The CDR3 runs to 14 residues. The CDR3 spells CASSLEGEGNTIYF. The CDR3 nucleotides read TGTGCCAGCAGTCTAGAGGGGGAAGGAAACACCATATATTTT.

DNA of the CDR3: TGTGCCAGCAGCATTCAATCCCCGGGGCCGAGCACTGAAGCTTTCTTT. Amino acid sequence: CASSIQSPGPSTEAFF. This sequence joins TRBV7-8 and TRBJ1-1, with D possibly TRBD1 on 5 matching bases. The CDR3 contains 16 residues. Per the germline V gene, CDR1 is SGHVS and CDR2 is FQNEAQ. V was cut by 5 bases and J by 4 bases, with 20 bases left in between.

The rearrangement joins TRBV11-3 to TRBJ2-7; D is uncertain. Germline loops: CDR1 SGHNT, CDR2 YENEEA. Trimming shortened V by 0 bases and J by 4 bases, and 4 bases separated the two germline ends. The CDR3 length is 12 residues. CDR3 nucleotides: TGTGCCAGCAGCTTAGATACGTACGAGCAGTACTTC. Its protein product is CASSLDTYEQYF. The whole variable domain, filled in from reference TRBV11-3 and TRBJ2-7, reads EAGVVQSPRYKIIEKKQPVAFWCNPISGHNTLYWYLQNLGQGPELLIRYENEEAVDDSQLPKDRFSAERLKGVDSTLKIQPAELGDSAVYLCASSLDTYEQYFGPGTRLTVT.

The rearrangement links TRBV9 to TRBJ2-3; D remains ambiguous. V was cut by 0 bases and J by 4 bases, with 12 bases left in between. The CDR3 runs to 15 residues. Germline lookup yields CDR1 SGDLS and CDR2 YYNGEE. The CDR3 coding sequence is TGTGCCAGCAGCGTAGACAGTCCAGGAGCAGATACGCAGTATTTT. It specifies CASSVDSPGADTQYF.

The gene calls are TRBV11-3 and TRBJ2-1; possible D gene TRBD2, 6 bases. This CDR3 is 15 amino acids long. Per germline, CDR1 SGHNT and CDR2 YENEEA. V was trimmed by 5 bases and J by 3 bases, leaving 14 bases between them. The CDR3 coding sequence is TGTGCCAGCAGCATGGCGGGACGAAACTACAATGAGCAGTTCTTC. It yields the protein CASSMAGRNYNEQFF.

The rearrangement links TRBV6-5 to TRBJ2-6; no clear D. The germline V and J ends were trimmed by 0 bases and 0 bases, with 3 bases remaining between them. The CDR3 is made up of 15 amino acids. The germline V gene encodes CDR1 MNHEY and CDR2 SVGAGI. The CDR3 coding sequence is TGTGCCAGCAGTTACTCGGCCTCTGGGGCCAACGTCCTGACTTTC. Protein sequence: CASSYSASGANVLTF.

This clone has just one count. The V call is TRBV2, the J call TRBJ2-3, with 7 nucleotides matching TRBD2. The CDR3 consists of 15 residues. V trimming: 2 bases; J trimming: 1 base; junction bases outside the gene matches: 3. Germline values: CDR1 SNHLY, CDR2 FYNNEI. The chain's CDR3 is CASSETGLGTDTQYF. DNA of the CDR3: TGTGCCAGCAGTGAAACTGGACTAGGCACAGATACGCAGTATTTT.